Listed below are T cell receptor beta chains from one sample, sequenced in a study of blood T cell repertoires in COVID-19. Only in-frame clones appear in the TCRdb table, and some are missing; sequencing was by immunoSEQ multiplex PCR. Found here are roughly 130,000 clones, about 79% of them singletons; the top ten hold more than 4.5%. The sequencing input was peripheral blood. These receptor sequences come from a woman in her 70s with acute or convalescent COVID-19. The CDR3 runs from the conserved cysteine through the conserved F or W. Fields, in order: D gene, J gene, clone size, CDR3 length, V gene, CDR3 protein, CDR3 DNA. D genes are given only for firm matches. Some rows have no size entry. The others give once, few or many, or a class for an expanded clone.

d_gene: NA; j_gene: TRBJ1-1; abundance: NA; len: 15; v_gene: TRBV3-1/TRBV3-2; CDR3aa: CASSQRTREGTEAFF; CDR3nt: TGTGCCAGCAGCCAAAGGACGAGGGAGGGCACTGAAGCTTTCTTT
d_gene: TRBD1; j_gene: TRBJ1-5; abundance: NA; len: 14; v_gene: TRBV2; CDR3aa: CASSTGTGKQPQHF; CDR3nt: TGTGCCAGCAGTACCGGGACAGGGAAGCAGCCCCAGCATTTT
d_gene: TRBD1; j_gene: TRBJ1-1; abundance: once; len: 17; v_gene: TRBV14; CDR3aa: CASSQGSAEAGGTEAFF; CDR3nt: TGTGCCAGCAGCCAAGGGAGTGCCGAGGCAGGGGGCACTGAAGCTTTCTTT
d_gene: TRBD2; j_gene: TRBJ2-1; abundance: once; len: 18; v_gene: TRBV6-4; CDR3aa: CASSDEPVGGGPGDEQFF; CDR3nt: TGTGCCAGCAGTGATGAACCGGTTGGCGGGGGGCCCGGGGATGAGCAGTTCTTC
d_gene: TRBD1; j_gene: TRBJ1-1; abundance: NA; len: 15; v_gene: TRBV19; CDR3aa: CASSTQTGLNTEAFF; CDR3nt: TGTGCCAGTAGTACCCAGACAGGGCTGAACACTGAAGCTTTCTTT
d_gene: NA; j_gene: TRBJ1-1; abundance: NA; len: 12; v_gene: TRBV10-3; CDR3aa: CAISEGASEAFF; CDR3nt: TGTGCCATCAGTGAGGGTGCCAGTGAAGCTTTCTTT
d_gene: TRBD1; j_gene: TRBJ1-2; abundance: NA; len: 14; v_gene: TRBV10-3; CDR3aa: CAISEAGGTVGYTF; CDR3nt: TGTGCCATCAGTGAGGCAGGGGGCACAGTTGGCTACACCTTC
d_gene: TRBD1; j_gene: TRBJ1-3; abundance: NA; len: 15; v_gene: TRBV6-2/TRBV6-3; CDR3aa: CASSWDRAVGNTIYF; CDR3nt: TGTGCCAGCAGCTGGGACAGGGCAGTCGGAAACACCATATATTTT
d_gene: TRBD1; j_gene: TRBJ1-5; abundance: NA; len: 16; v_gene: TRBV25-1; CDR3aa: CASSLGTGNFNQPQHF; CDR3nt: TGTGCCAGCAGTCTTGGGACAGGGAATTTCAATCAGCCCCAGCATTTT
d_gene: NA; j_gene: TRBJ1-2; abundance: NA; len: 12; v_gene: TRBV7-9; CDR3aa: CASSLEQYGYTF; CDR3nt: TGTGCCAGCAGCTTAGAACAGTATGGCTACACCTTC
d_gene: NA; j_gene: TRBJ2-5; abundance: NA; len: 16; v_gene: TRBV4-2; CDR3aa: CASSQTTHIQGETQYF; CDR3nt: TGTGCCAGCAGCCAGACAACCCATATCCAGGGAGAGACCCAGTACTTC
d_gene: NA; j_gene: TRBJ2-7; abundance: NA; len: 14; v_gene: TRBV11-3; CDR3aa: CASSLLTPGDEQYF; CDR3nt: TGTGCCAGCAGCCTCCTAACCCCCGGGGACGAGCAGTACTTC
d_gene: NA; j_gene: TRBJ1-5; abundance: NA; len: 15; v_gene: TRBV9; CDR3aa: CASSVDGRPNQPQHF; CDR3nt: TGTGCCAGCAGCGTAGACGGCAGGCCGAATCAGCCCCAGCATTTT
d_gene: TRBD1; j_gene: TRBJ2-3; abundance: NA; len: 17; v_gene: TRBV24-1; CDR3aa: CATSDPVDRGGLDTQYF; CDR3nt: TGTGCCACCAGTGATCCTGTGGACAGGGGCGGTCTAGATACGCAGTATTTT
d_gene: NA; j_gene: TRBJ1-1; abundance: NA; len: 13; v_gene: TRBV5-5; CDR3aa: CASSLKGDTEAFF; CDR3nt: TGTGCCAGCAGCTTGAAGGGGGACACTGAAGCTTTCTTT
d_gene: TRBD1; j_gene: TRBJ2-6; abundance: NA; len: 18; v_gene: TRBV29-1; CDR3aa: CSVAFPDRASRGANVLTF; CDR3nt: TGCAGCGTTGCCTTCCCCGACAGGGCCTCTAGGGGGGCCAACGTCCTGACTTTC
d_gene: NA; j_gene: TRBJ2-7; abundance: NA; len: 14; v_gene: TRBV5-1; CDR3aa: CASSLEPGAYEQYF; CDR3nt: TGCGCCAGCAGCTTGGAACCGGGGGCCTACGAGCAGTACTTC
d_gene: TRBD1; j_gene: TRBJ2-4; abundance: once; len: 15; v_gene: TRBV11-3; CDR3aa: CASSSGGQGANIQYF; CDR3nt: TGTGCCAGCAGCTCTGGAGGACAGGGGGCAAACATTCAGTACTTC
d_gene: TRBD2; j_gene: TRBJ2-3; abundance: NA; len: 19; v_gene: TRBV19; CDR3aa: CASSIDALVAGVPTDTQYF; CDR3nt: TGTGCCAGTAGTATAGACGCCCTGGTAGCGGGGGTCCCCACAGATACGCAGTATTTT
d_gene: TRBD1; j_gene: TRBJ2-2; abundance: NA; len: 14; v_gene: TRBV19; CDR3aa: CASLRQGGTGELFF; CDR3nt: TGTGCCAGTTTAAGACAGGGGGGCACCGGGGAGCTGTTTTTT